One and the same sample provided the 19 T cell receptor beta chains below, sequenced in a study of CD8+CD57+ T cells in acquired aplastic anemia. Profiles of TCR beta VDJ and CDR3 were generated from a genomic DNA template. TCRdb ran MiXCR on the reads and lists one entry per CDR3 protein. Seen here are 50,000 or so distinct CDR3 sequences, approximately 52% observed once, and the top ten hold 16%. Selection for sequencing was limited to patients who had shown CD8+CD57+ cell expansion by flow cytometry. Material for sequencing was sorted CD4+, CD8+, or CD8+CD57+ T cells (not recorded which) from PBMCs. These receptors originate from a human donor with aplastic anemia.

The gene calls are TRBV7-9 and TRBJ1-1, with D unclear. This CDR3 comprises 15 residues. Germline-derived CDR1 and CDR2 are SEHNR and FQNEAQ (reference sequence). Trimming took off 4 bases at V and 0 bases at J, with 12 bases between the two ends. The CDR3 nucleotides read TGTGCCAGCAGCTCCCTCAGCGTAATGAACACTGAAGCTTTCTTT. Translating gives CASSSLSVMNTEAFF. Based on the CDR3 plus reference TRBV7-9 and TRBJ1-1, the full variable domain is DTGVSQNPRHKITKRGQNVTFRCDPISEHNRLYWYRQTLGQGPEFLTYFQNEAQLEKSRLLSDRFSAERPKGSFSTLEIQRTEQGDSAMYLCASSSLSVMNTEAFFGQGTRLTVV.

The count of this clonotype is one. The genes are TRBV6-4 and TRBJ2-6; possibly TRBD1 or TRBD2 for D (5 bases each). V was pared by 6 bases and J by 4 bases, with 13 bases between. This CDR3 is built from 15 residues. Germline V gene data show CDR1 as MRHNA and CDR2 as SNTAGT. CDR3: CASSPGTAGANVLTF. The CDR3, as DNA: TGTGCCAGCAGCCCCGGGACCGCCGGGGCCAACGTCCTGACTTTC.

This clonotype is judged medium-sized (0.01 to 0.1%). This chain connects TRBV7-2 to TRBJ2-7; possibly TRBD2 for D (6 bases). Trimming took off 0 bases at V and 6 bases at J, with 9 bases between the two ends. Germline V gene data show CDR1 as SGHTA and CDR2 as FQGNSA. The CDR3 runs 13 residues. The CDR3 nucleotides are TGTGCCAGCAGCTTAGCGGAGGGCGGCGAGCAGTACGTC. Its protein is CASSLAEGGEQYV.

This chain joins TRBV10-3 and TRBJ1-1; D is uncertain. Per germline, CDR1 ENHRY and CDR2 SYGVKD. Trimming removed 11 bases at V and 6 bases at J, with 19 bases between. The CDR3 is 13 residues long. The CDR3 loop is CAPNGQVPAEAFF. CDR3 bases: TGTGCCCCCAACGGCCAGGTCCCCGCTGAAGCTTTCTTT.

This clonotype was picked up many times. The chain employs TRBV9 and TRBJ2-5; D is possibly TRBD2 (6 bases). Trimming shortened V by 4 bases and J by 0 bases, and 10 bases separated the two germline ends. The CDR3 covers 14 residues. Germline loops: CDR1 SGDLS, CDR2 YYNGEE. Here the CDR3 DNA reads TGTGCCAGCAGCCTAGGGGACTACCAAGAGACCCAGTACTTC. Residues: CASSLGDYQETQYF.

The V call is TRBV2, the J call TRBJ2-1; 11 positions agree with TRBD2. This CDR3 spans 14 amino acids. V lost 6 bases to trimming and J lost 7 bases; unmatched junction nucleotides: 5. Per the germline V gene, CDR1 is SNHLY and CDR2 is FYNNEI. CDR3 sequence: CASRGLAGGNEQFF. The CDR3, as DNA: TGTGCCAGCAGGGGATTAGCGGGGGGGAATGAGCAGTTCTTC.

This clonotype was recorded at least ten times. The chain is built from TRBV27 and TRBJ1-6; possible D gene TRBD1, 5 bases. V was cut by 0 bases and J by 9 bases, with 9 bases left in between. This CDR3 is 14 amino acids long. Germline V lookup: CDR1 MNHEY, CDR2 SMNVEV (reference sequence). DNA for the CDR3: TGTGCCAGCAGTTTATCGGGACCGGGTTCACCCCTCCACTTT. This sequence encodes CASSLSGPGSPLHF.

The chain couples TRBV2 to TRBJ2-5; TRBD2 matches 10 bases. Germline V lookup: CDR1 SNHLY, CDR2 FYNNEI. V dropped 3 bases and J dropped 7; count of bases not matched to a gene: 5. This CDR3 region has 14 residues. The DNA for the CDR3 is TGTGCCAGCAGTGAGAAAAGGACTAGCGGGACCCAGTACTTC. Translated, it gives CASSEKRTSGTQYF.

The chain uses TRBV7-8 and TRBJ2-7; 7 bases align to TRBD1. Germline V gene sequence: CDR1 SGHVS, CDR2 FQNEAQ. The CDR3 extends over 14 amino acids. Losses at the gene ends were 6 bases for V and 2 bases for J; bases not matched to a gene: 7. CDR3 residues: CASSSGTDPYEQYV. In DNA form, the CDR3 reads TGTGCCAGCAGTTCCGGGACAGATCCCTACGAGCAGTACGTC.

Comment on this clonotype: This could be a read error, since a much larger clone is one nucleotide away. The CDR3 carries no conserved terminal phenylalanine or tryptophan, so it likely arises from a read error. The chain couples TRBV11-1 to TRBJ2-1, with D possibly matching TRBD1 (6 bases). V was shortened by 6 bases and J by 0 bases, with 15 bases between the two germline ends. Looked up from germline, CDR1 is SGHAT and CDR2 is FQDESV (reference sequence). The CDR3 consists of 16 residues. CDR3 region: CASSPGQSSSYNEQFL. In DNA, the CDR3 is TGTGCCAGCAGTCCAGGACAGTCGAGCTCCTACAATGAGCAGTTCCTC.

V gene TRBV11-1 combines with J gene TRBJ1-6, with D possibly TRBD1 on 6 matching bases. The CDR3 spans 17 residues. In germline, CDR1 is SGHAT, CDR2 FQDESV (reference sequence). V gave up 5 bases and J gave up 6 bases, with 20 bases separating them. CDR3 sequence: CASSPSAGGAGNSPLHF. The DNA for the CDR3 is TGTGCCAGCAGCCCTTCTGCTGGGGGGGCTGGTAATTCACCCCTCCACTTT.

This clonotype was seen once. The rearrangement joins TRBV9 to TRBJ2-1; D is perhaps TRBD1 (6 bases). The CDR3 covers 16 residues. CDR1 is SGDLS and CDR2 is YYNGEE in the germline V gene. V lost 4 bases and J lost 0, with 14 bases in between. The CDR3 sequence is CASSPRTGISYNEQFF. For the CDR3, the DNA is TGTGCCAGCAGCCCTCGAACAGGGATCTCCTACAATGAGCAGTTCTTC. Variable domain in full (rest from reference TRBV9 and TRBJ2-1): DSGVTQTPKHLITATGQRVTLRCSPRSGDLSVYWYQQSLDQGLQFLIQYYNGEERAKGNILERFSAQQFPDLHSELNLSSLELGDSALYFCASSPRTGISYNEQFFGPGTRLTVL.

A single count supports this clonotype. The CDR3 sequence: CSARQTNAYEQYF. CDR3 nucleotide sequence: TGCAGTGCTAGACAAACAAATGCCTACGAGCAGTACTTC. The chain has TRBV20-1 and TRBJ2-7, with unresolved D. The V gene lost 2 bases and the J gene lost 2 bases, with 10 bases spanning the gap. There are 13 residues in the CDR3. Germline V lookup: CDR1 DFQATT, CDR2 SNEGSKA (reference sequence).

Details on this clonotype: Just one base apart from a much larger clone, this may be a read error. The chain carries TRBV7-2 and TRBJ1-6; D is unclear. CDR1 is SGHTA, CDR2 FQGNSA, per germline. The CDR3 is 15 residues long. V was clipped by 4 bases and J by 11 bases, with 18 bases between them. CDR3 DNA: TGTGCCAGCAGCTATACAGAGGGCGAGTATCCACCCCTCCACTTT. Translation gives CASSYTEGEYPPLHF.

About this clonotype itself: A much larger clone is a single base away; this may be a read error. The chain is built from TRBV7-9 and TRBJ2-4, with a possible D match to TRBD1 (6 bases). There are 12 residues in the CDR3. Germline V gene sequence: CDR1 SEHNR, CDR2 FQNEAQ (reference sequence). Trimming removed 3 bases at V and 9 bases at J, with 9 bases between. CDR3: CASSLTGIIQYF. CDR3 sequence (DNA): TGTGCCAGCAGCTTGACAGGAATCATTCAGTACTTC.

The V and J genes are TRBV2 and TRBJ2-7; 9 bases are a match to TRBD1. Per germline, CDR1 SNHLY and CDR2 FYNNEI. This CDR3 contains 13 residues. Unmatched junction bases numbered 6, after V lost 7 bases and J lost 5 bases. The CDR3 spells CASNTGQGDEQYF. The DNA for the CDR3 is TGTGCCAGCAATACGGGACAGGGTGACGAGCAGTACTTC.

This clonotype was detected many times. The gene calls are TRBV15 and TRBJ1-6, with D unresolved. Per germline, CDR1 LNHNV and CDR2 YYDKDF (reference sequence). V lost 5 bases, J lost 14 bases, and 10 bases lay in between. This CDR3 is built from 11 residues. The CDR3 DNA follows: TGTGCCACCAGCGCCTACCCAGCCCTCCACTTT. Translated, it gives CATSAYPALHF.

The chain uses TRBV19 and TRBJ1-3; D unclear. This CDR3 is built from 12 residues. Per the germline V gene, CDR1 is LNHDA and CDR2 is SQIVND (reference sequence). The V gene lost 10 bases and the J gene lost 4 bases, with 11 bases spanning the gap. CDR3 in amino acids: CATHSPGNTIYF. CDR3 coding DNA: TGTGCCACACACTCCCCCGGAAACACCATATATTTT. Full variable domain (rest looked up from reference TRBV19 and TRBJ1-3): DGGITQSPKYLFRKEGQNVTLSCEQNLNHDAMYWYRQDPGQGLRLIYYSQIVNDFQKGDIAEGYSVSREKKESFPLTVTSAQKNPTAFYLCATHSPGNTIYFGEGSWLTVV.

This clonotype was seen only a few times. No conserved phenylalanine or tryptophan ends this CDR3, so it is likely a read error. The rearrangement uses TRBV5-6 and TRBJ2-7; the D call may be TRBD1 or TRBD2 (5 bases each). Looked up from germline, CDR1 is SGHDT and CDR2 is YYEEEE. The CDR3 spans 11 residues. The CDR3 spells CARSWGWEQYL. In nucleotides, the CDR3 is TGTGCCAGAAGCTGGGGGTGGGAGCAGTACCTC.